The rows below give T cell receptor beta chains drawn from one sample of a study of technical replicates of blood from a handful of donors. Method: immunoSEQ multiplex PCR; TCRdb's copy keeps in-frame clones and lacks some. Seen here are roughly 80,000 clones, roughly 94% observed once, and the top ten hold 0.35% to 0.45%. Sequencing used T cells isolated from PBMCs. The receptors come from a human donor in good health. The CDR3 runs from the conserved cysteine through the conserved F or W. The order of the fields is V gene, D gene, J gene, clone size, CDR3 DNA, CDR3 protein. The D gene is left open where the match is weak. Clone size is shown for a subset of rows, as once, few, many or a class of expanded clone.

TRBV19	TRBD1	TRBJ1-5	once	TGTGCCACCAATCCAGGGGGCCTAAAGAATCAGCCCCAGCATTTT	CATNPGGLKNQPQHF
TRBV2	-	TRBJ2-4	-	TGTGCCAGCAGTGCATTGGGGGCTGGAGCCAAAAACATTCAGTACTTC	CASSALGAGAKNIQYF
TRBV5-4	-	TRBJ2-5	-	TGTGCCAGCAGCTTGGGAGGTCAAGAGACCCAGTACTTC	CASSLGGQETQYF
TRBV5-1	TRBD2	TRBJ2-3	-	TGCGCCAGCAGCATGACTAGCGGGAGCACAGATACGCAGTATTTT	CASSMTSGSTDTQYF
TRBV5-1	-	TRBJ2-2	-	TGCGCCAGCAGCTCGGCGGGGACCGGGGAGCTGTTTTTT	CASSSAGTGELFF
TRBV18	TRBD2	TRBJ2-7	-	TGTGCCAGCTCCCCTGAGCGGGACCGAGAGCAGTACTTC	CASSPERDREQYF
TRBV20-1	-	TRBJ2-5	-	TGCAGTGTTATTGTAGAGGAGACCCAGTACTTC	CSVIVEETQYF
TRBV21-1	-	TRBJ1-5	-	TGTGCCAGCAGCAAAGTCGGGATGAGGACTTGGAAGCCCCAGCATTTT	CASSKVGMRTWKPQHF
TRBV6-4	TRBD2	TRBJ2-7	-	TGTGCCAGCAGTAGAGGACTAGCGGGTGCCTACGAGCAGTACTTC	CASSRGLAGAYEQYF
TRBV5-1	TRBD2	TRBJ2-5	-	TGCGCCAGCAGCTTCGGTAGCGGGAGTGTAGAGACCCAGTACTTC	CASSFGSGSVETQYF
TRBV6-6	-	TRBJ1-1	-	TGTGCCAGCAGTTACTCCGGTGTGAACACTGAAGCTTTCTTT	CASSYSGVNTEAFF
TRBV7-6	TRBD2	TRBJ2-3	-	TGTGCCAGCAGCTTAGTTCTAGCGGGAGGGACAGATACGCAGTATTTT	CASSLVLAGGTDTQYF
TRBV7-9	-	TRBJ2-7	-	TGTGCCAGCAGCTTATGGCCAGGGGTTTACGAGCAGTACTTC	CASSLWPGVYEQYF
TRBV18	TRBD2	TRBJ2-3	-	TGTGCCAGCTCATCAAATCGGGGCGGGAGGGCCCCAGATACGCAGTATTTT	CASSSNRGGRAPDTQYF
TRBV9	-	TRBJ1-3	-	TGTGCCAGCAGCACGAGGGGGTCCTCTGGAAACACCATATATTTT	CASSTRGSSGNTIYF
TRBV7-9	-	TRBJ2-7	once	TGTGCCAGCAGCTTAGAAGACAGGTCCTCCTACGAGCAGTACTTC	CASSLEDRSSYEQYF
TRBV4-1	TRBD1	TRBJ1-3	-	TGCGCCAGCAGCCAAGGGGGGGACAGGCCAAACACCATATATTTT	CASSQGGDRPNTIYF
TRBV19	-	TRBJ2-2	-	TGTGCCAGTAGTAGACAGTACACCGGGGAGCTGTTTTTT	CASSRQYTGELFF
TRBV15	-	TRBJ2-3	-	TGTGCCACCAGCAGAGCCATCAATACGCAGTATTTT	CATSRAINTQYF
TRBV9	-	TRBJ2-7	-	TGTGCCAGCAGCGTAGCTACGTATTCCTACGAGCAGTACTTC	CASSVATYSYEQYF
TRBV7-3	-	TRBJ2-7	-	TGTGCCAGCAGCTCATCAGGGATCAGCGAGCAGTACTTC	CASSSSGISEQYF
TRBV10-3	TRBD1	TRBJ2-7	-	TGTGCCATCAGTGTCAGGACAGGGGTTTACGAGCAGTACTTC	CAISVRTGVYEQYF
TRBV19	TRBD2	TRBJ2-3	-	TGTGCCAGTAGTATATCGCGGGAGTTCACAGATACGCAGTATTTT	CASSISREFTDTQYF
TRBV2	-	TRBJ2-3	-	TGTGCCAGCAAAGTGGTGAGGAGCACAGATACGCAGTATTTT	CASKVVRSTDTQYF
TRBV7-8	-	TRBJ2-2	-	TGTGCCAGCAGCTTAGTGGAGGACGGGGAGCTGTTTTTT	CASSLVEDGELFF
TRBV6-5	-	TRBJ1-5	-	TGTGCCAGCAGTTCACGAGCGGGCCAGCCCCAGCATTTT	CASSSRAGQPQHF
TRBV30	TRBD1	TRBJ1-5	-	TGTGCCTGCGGGACAGGGGGTGGCAATCAGCCCCAGCATTTT	CACGTGGGNQPQHF
TRBV7-2	-	TRBJ2-3	-	TGTGCCAGCAGAGAAACTCGATGGTCAGATACGCAGTATTTT	CASRETRWSDTQYF
TRBV9	-	TRBJ2-7	-	TGTGCCAGCAGCGGGTCTGTCGGCGAGCAGTACTTC	CASSGSVGEQYF
TRBV30	-	TRBJ2-7	-	TGTGCCTGGAGTGTTAGTGCGACCTACGAGCAGTACTTC	CAWSVSATYEQYF
TRBV27	-	TRBJ2-1	-	TGTGCCACGTACCTATCCCGGCGGAACGACAATGAGCAGTTCTTC	CATYLSRRNDNEQFF
TRBV6-5	TRBD1	TRBJ1-5	-	TGTGCCAGCAGTTCCGACAGGGGAGGGCAGCCCCAGCATTTT	CASSSDRGGQPQHF
TRBV9	-	TRBJ1-1	-	TGTGCCAGCAGCGTGGCTCTGAACACTGAAGCTTTCTTT	CASSVALNTEAFF
TRBV4-3	TRBD2	TRBJ2-1	-	TGCGCCAGCAGCCTTGGGACTAGCGGGAGGGGTGAGCAGTTCTTC	CASSLGTSGRGEQFF
TRBV5-1	-	TRBJ2-7	-	TGCGCCAGCAGCCCGACCTCCATAGTAGGAGGCTCCTACGAGCAGTACTTC	CASSPTSIVGGSYEQYF
TRBV9	TRBD2	TRBJ2-3	-	TGTGCCAGCAGCGTGGGGACTAGCGGGAGTGTGGGCACAGATACGCAGTATTTT	CASSVGTSGSVGTDTQYF
TRBV5-4	-	TRBJ2-5	-	TGTGCCAGCAGCTCGCCCGGTTCCGTCGAGACCCAGTACTTC	CASSSPGSVETQYF
TRBV2	TRBD1	TRBJ2-7	-	TGTGCCAGCAGTCCAGACAGGGTGATCCCCTACGAGCAGTACTTC	CASSPDRVIPYEQYF
TRBV7-9	TRBD1	TRBJ2-5	-	TGTGCCAGCAGCCGGGGGAACAGGGGGGAAGAGACCCAGTACTTC	CASSRGNRGEETQYF
TRBV19	-	TRBJ2-5	once	TGTGCCAGTAGTCCTTTGCAGGGGTTGCAAGAGACCCAGTACTTC	CASSPLQGLQETQYF
TRBV30	-	TRBJ2-7	-	TGTGCCTGGAGTAACTTGGGCCCTACCTACGAGCAGTACTTC	CAWSNLGPTYEQYF
TRBV18	-	TRBJ1-3	-	TGTGCCAGCTCACCACCCCACCGGTCCTCTGGAAACACCATATATTTT	CASSPPHRSSGNTIYF
TRBV5-1	TRBD1	TRBJ2-5	-	TGCGCCAGCAGCTTGGGACAGGGTATAGAGACCCAGTACTTC	CASSLGQGIETQYF
TRBV18	-	TRBJ1-1	-	TGTGCCAGCTCACTACCAGACAGGGAAGCTTTCTTT	CASSLPDREAFF
TRBV9	-	TRBJ1-3	few	TGTGCCAGCAGCGCGGGGGACGGGACCTCTGGAAACACCATATATTTT	CASSAGDGTSGNTIYF
TRBV15	-	TRBJ1-4	-	TGTGCCACCGGTGAGGGAACTAATGAAAAACTGTTTTTT	CATGEGTNEKLFF
TRBV14	TRBD1	TRBJ1-3	-	TGTGCCAGCAGCCTTGGGACAGGATCTTCTGGAAACACCATATATTTT	CASSLGTGSSGNTIYF
TRBV2	-	TRBJ2-3	-	TGTGCCAGCAGGGGGGGTAGCACAGATACGCAGTATTTT	CASRGGSTDTQYF
TRBV7-3	TRBD1	TRBJ2-2	-	TGTGCCAGCAGCTATGAAGGGGGCATCACCGGGGAGCTGTTTTTT	CASSYEGGITGELFF
TRBV7-2	-	TRBJ2-7	-	TGTGCCAGCAGCTTAAGGGGGGGCTACGAGCAGTACTTC	CASSLRGGYEQYF
TRBV30	-	TRBJ2-1	-	TGTGCCTGGAGTAGCCCAAACTCCTACAATGAGCAGTTCTTC	CAWSSPNSYNEQFF
TRBV9	-	TRBJ2-5	-	TGTGCCAGCAGCGTACATAGCGCCCAAGAGACCCAGTACTTC	CASSVHSAQETQYF
TRBV6-6	TRBD1	TRBJ1-2	-	TGTGCCAGCACTCAGGACAGGGACTATGGCTACACCTTC	CASTQDRDYGYTF
TRBV30	-	TRBJ1-1	few	TGTGCCTGGAGTCCAGACACGAACACTGAAGCTTTCTTT	CAWSPDTNTEAFF
TRBV6-5	-	TRBJ2-7	-	TGTGCCAGCAGTTACGACAGATTCTACGAGCAGTACTTC	CASSYDRFYEQYF
TRBV7-7	TRBD2	TRBJ2-1	-	TGTGCTAGCAGCCGTGGACTAGCGGGAAACAATGAGCAGTTCTTC	CASSRGLAGNNEQFF
TRBV5-4	TRBD2	TRBJ2-3	-	TGTGCCAGCAGCTTGTTAATTGCGGGAGGGACAGATACGCAGTATTTT	CASSLLIAGGTDTQYF
TRBV27	-	TRBJ1-2	-	TGTGCCAGCAGTTTATCGATGGGCAGGGTAGATGGCTACACCTTC	CASSLSMGRVDGYTF
TRBV5-5	-	TRBJ2-7	-	TGTGCCAGCAGACCGATGAGTAGCGGCACTACCTACGAGCAGTACTTC	CASRPMSSGTTYEQYF
TRBV7-3	-	TRBJ2-3	-	TGTGCCAGCGAGGATTATTGGTCCCCTCGGTATACGCAGTATTTT	CASEDYWSPRYTQYF